This T cell receptor (beta chain) was recorded in a study of a mutant IDH1 vaccine in newly diagnosed glioma. Here immunoSEQ multiplex PCR was the method, and the copy in TCRdb shows in-frame clones only, minus some. The sample consists of 75,000 to 100,000 clones, 70% to 90% of them appearing once. Germline lookup yields CDR1 GTSNPN and CDR2 SVGIG (reference sequence). V gave up 0 bases and J gave up 7 bases; unmatched junction bases: 9. The CDR3 extends over 15 amino acids. The time point denotes: baseline, week 1 (first vaccination visit). Treatment indicated: pre-vaccination baseline after standard-of-care therapy.

The source is a woman in her forties or fifties with glioma. The material was PBMCs, obtained from a glioma patient treated with radiotherapy, temozolomide or both. The rearrangement links TRBV30 to TRBJ2-1, with TRBD2 identical over 7 bases. The CDR3 loop reads CAWSVRAGRGNEQFF. The CDR3 DNA reads as TGTGCCTGGAGTGTACGGGCAGGGCGGGGGAATGAGCAGTTCTTC.